These T cell receptor beta chains were read from a single sample in a study of cytomegalovirus exposure and HLA in healthy donors. Using immunoSEQ multiplex PCR, the repertoire was profiled, and TCRdb retains in-frame clones only, with some absent. In the table there are 200,000 or so clones, about 80% of which are singletons. The sequenced sample consisted of PBMCs. The receptors here all came from a woman aged 18-29 years in good health and CMV-seropositive. Both conserved end residues are part of each CDR3. Each record gives: CDR3 protein, CDR3 DNA, V gene, J gene, D gene, clone size. The D gene is left open where the match is weak. Clone size is given for some rows only: seen once, a few or many times, or a class if the clone is expanded.

CDR3 protein: CASGPTLANTGELFF; CDR3 DNA: TGTGCCAGCGGCCCGACCCTCGCGAACACCGGGGAGCTGTTTTTT; V gene: TRBV15; J gene: TRBJ2-2; D gene: -; clone size: -
CDR3 protein: CASSAQGANYGYTF; CDR3 DNA: TGTGCCAGCAGTGCACAGGGTGCTAACTATGGCTACACCTTC; V gene: TRBV2; J gene: TRBJ1-2; D gene: -; clone size: -
CDR3 protein: CARSLAKGRYNEQFF; CDR3 DNA: TGTGCCAGAAGCTTGGCCAAGGGGAGGTACAATGAGCAGTTCTTC; V gene: TRBV5-3; J gene: TRBJ2-1; D gene: -; clone size: -
CDR3 protein: CASSYSGRGDYGYTF; CDR3 DNA: TGTGCCAGCAGCTACAGTGGGCGGGGAGACTATGGCTACACCTTC; V gene: TRBV7-9; J gene: TRBJ1-2; D gene: -; clone size: -
CDR3 protein: CASSEPGTAHGYTF; CDR3 DNA: TGTGCCAGCAGTGAGCCCGGGACAGCTCATGGCTACACCTTC; V gene: TRBV6-1; J gene: TRBJ1-2; D gene: TRBD1; clone size: -
CDR3 protein: CARTSRPLRGTQYF; CDR3 DNA: TGTGCCCGGACTAGCCGCCCTCTCCGGGGGACCCAGTACTTC; V gene: TRBV19; J gene: TRBJ2-5; D gene: TRBD2; clone size: -
CDR3 protein: CASSHSQRTQYF; CDR3 DNA: TGTGCCAGCAGCCATTCACAGAGGACCCAGTACTTC; V gene: TRBV5-6; J gene: TRBJ2-5; D gene: -; clone size: -
CDR3 protein: CASSEWPSGDLEQYF; CDR3 DNA: TGTGCCAGCAGTGAGTGGCCTAGCGGGGACCTCGAGCAGTACTTC; V gene: TRBV2; J gene: TRBJ2-7; D gene: TRBD2; clone size: once
CDR3 protein: CASSFTSLGGEQYF; CDR3 DNA: TGTGCCAGCAGTTTTACTAGCTTGGGTGGCGAGCAGTACTTC; V gene: TRBV27; J gene: TRBJ2-7; D gene: -; clone size: -
CDR3 protein: CASSPTGLIDSPLHF; CDR3 DNA: TGTGCCAGCAGCCCCACAGGGCTTATTGATTCACCCCTCCACTTT; V gene: TRBV9; J gene: TRBJ1-6; D gene: -; clone size: -
CDR3 protein: CASSHRGRDHEQYF; CDR3 DNA: TGTGCCAGCAGCCACAGGGGGCGGGACCACGAGCAGTACTTC; V gene: TRBV6-6; J gene: TRBJ2-7; D gene: TRBD1; clone size: -
CDR3 protein: CASSQSPALTGAGETQYF; CDR3 DNA: TGTGCCAGCAGCCAATCCCCTGCCTTGACAGGGGCAGGTGAGACCCAGTACTTC; V gene: TRBV4-2; J gene: TRBJ2-5; D gene: TRBD1; clone size: -
CDR3 protein: CASSRDIERGYTF; CDR3 DNA: TGTGCCAGTAGCCGGGACATTGAACGCGGCTACACCTTC; V gene: TRBV19; J gene: TRBJ1-2; D gene: -; clone size: -
CDR3 protein: CASSGEGQGSGQFF; CDR3 DNA: TGTGCCAGCAGTGGGGAGGGACAGGGGTCTGGGCAGTTCTTC; V gene: TRBV2; J gene: TRBJ2-1; D gene: TRBD1; clone size: few
CDR3 protein: CASGPFWPDTQYF; CDR3 DNA: TGTGCCAGCGGCCCGTTCTGGCCAGATACGCAGTATTTT; V gene: TRBV27; J gene: TRBJ2-3; D gene: -; clone size: -
CDR3 protein: CASSIDRAPFF; CDR3 DNA: TGTGCCAGTAGTATCGACAGGGCTCCTTTCTTT; V gene: TRBV19; J gene: TRBJ1-1; D gene: TRBD1; clone size: -
CDR3 protein: CASSLGGGDYGYTF; CDR3 DNA: TGCGCCAGCAGCTTGGGAGGGGGCGACTATGGCTACACCTTC; V gene: TRBV5-1; J gene: TRBJ1-2; D gene: TRBD1; clone size: -
CDR3 protein: CASTETGRGTNEQFF; CDR3 DNA: TGCGCCAGCACCGAAACAGGTCGTGGGACAAATGAGCAGTTCTTC; V gene: TRBV5-1; J gene: TRBJ2-1; D gene: -; clone size: -
CDR3 protein: CASSPRQKETQYF; CDR3 DNA: TGTGCCAGCAGCCCTCGTCAGAAAGAGACCCAGTACTTC; V gene: TRBV28; J gene: TRBJ2-5; D gene: -; clone size: -
CDR3 protein: CASSWGVQETQYF; CDR3 DNA: TGTGCCAGCAGTTGGGGGGTGCAAGAGACCCAGTACTTC; V gene: TRBV2; J gene: TRBJ2-5; D gene: -; clone size: -
CDR3 protein: CASSLYLAGVTGELFF; CDR3 DNA: TGTGCCAGCAGTTTATATCTAGCGGGGGTCACCGGGGAGCTGTTTTTT; V gene: TRBV27; J gene: TRBJ2-2; D gene: TRBD2; clone size: -
CDR3 protein: CSASSGDTQYF; CDR3 DNA: TGCAGTGCTAGTTCAGGGGATACGCAGTATTTT; V gene: TRBV20-1; J gene: TRBJ2-3; D gene: -; clone size: -
CDR3 protein: CASSLVANNEQFF; CDR3 DNA: TGTGCCAGCAGCTTAGTCGCGAACAATGAGCAGTTCTTC; V gene: TRBV11-3; J gene: TRBJ2-1; D gene: -; clone size: -
CDR3 protein: CASSQERAESNEQFF; CDR3 DNA: TGCGCCAGCAGCCAAGAGAGGGCGGAAAGCAATGAGCAGTTCTTC; V gene: TRBV4-1; J gene: TRBJ2-1; D gene: -; clone size: -
CDR3 protein: CASSPDWLMAGNTIYF; CDR3 DNA: TGTGCCAGCAGCCCCGACTGGCTGATGGCTGGAAACACCATATATTTT; V gene: TRBV7-9; J gene: TRBJ1-3; D gene: -; clone size: -
CDR3 protein: CASSRGPPGQGIDGYTF; CDR3 DNA: TGTGCCAGCAGCAGAGGCCCACCGGGACAGGGAATAGATGGCTACACCTTC; V gene: TRBV11-3; J gene: TRBJ1-2; D gene: TRBD1; clone size: -
CDR3 protein: CASSEKKGGSDYGYTF; CDR3 DNA: TGTGCCAGCAGTGAAAAAAAAGGGGGATCGGACTATGGCTACACCTTC; V gene: TRBV25-1; J gene: TRBJ1-2; D gene: -; clone size: -
CDR3 protein: CASSFSVGAKTQYF; CDR3 DNA: TGTGCCAGCAGCTTTTCTGTGGGGGCCAAGACCCAGTACTTC; V gene: TRBV5-6; J gene: TRBJ2-5; D gene: -; clone size: -
CDR3 protein: CASSLGLAGGTGELFF; CDR3 DNA: TGTGCCAGCAGCTTAGGGCTAGCGGGCGGCACCGGGGAGCTGTTTTTT; V gene: TRBV7-3; J gene: TRBJ2-2; D gene: TRBD2; clone size: -
CDR3 protein: CASSLYRGHYEQYF; CDR3 DNA: TGCGCCAGCAGCCTCTACAGGGGCCACTACGAGCAGTACTTC; V gene: TRBV4-1; J gene: TRBJ2-7; D gene: TRBD1; clone size: -
CDR3 protein: CASSRSSGWADTQYF; CDR3 DNA: TGTGCCAGCAGCCGGTCTAGCGGGTGGGCAGATACGCAGTATTTT; V gene: TRBV9; J gene: TRBJ2-3; D gene: TRBD2; clone size: once
CDR3 protein: CASSESQGMHTQYF; CDR3 DNA: TGTGCCAGCAGTGAAAGTCAGGGTATGCATACGCAGTATTTT; V gene: TRBV6-1; J gene: TRBJ2-3; D gene: -; clone size: -
CDR3 protein: CASRTPPQETQYF; CDR3 DNA: TGTGCCAGCCGGACTCCCCCCCAAGAGACCCAGTACTTC; V gene: TRBV11-2; J gene: TRBJ2-5; D gene: -; clone size: few
CDR3 protein: CATQGTGGVYGYTF; CDR3 DNA: TGTGCCACTCAAGGGACAGGGGGGGTATATGGCTACACCTTC; V gene: TRBV19; J gene: TRBJ1-2; D gene: TRBD1; clone size: -
CDR3 protein: CASSLTGGAEAFF; CDR3 DNA: TGTGCCAGCAGCTTAACAGGGGGGGCTGAAGCTTTCTTT; V gene: TRBV7-9; J gene: TRBJ1-1; D gene: TRBD1; clone size: -
CDR3 protein: CASSPSGSTDTQYF; CDR3 DNA: TGTGCCAGCAGTCCTAGCGGGAGTACAGATACGCAGTATTTT; V gene: TRBV6-5; J gene: TRBJ2-3; D gene: TRBD2; clone size: few
CDR3 protein: CASRLAGHTDTQYF; CDR3 DNA: TGTGCCAGCAGGCTAGCGGGGCACACAGATACGCAGTATTTT; V gene: TRBV2; J gene: TRBJ2-3; D gene: TRBD2; clone size: -
CDR3 protein: CAISDTSGGAKDTQYF; CDR3 DNA: TGTGCCATCAGTGATACTAGCGGGGGGGCCAAAGATACGCAGTATTTT; V gene: TRBV10-3; J gene: TRBJ2-3; D gene: TRBD2; clone size: -
CDR3 protein: CASSPIGGEVNSPLHF; CDR3 DNA: TGTGCCAGCAGCCCAATTGGGGGGGAGGTAAATTCACCCCTCCACTTT; V gene: TRBV7-9; J gene: TRBJ1-6; D gene: -; clone size: -
CDR3 protein: CASRWGGLGEQYF; CDR3 DNA: TGTGCCAGCCGCTGGGGGGGTTTAGGCGAGCAGTACTTC; V gene: TRBV2; J gene: TRBJ2-7; D gene: TRBD2; clone size: -
CDR3 protein: CASSLETGSVNEQFF; CDR3 DNA: TGTGCCAGCAGCCTTGAGACAGGGTCGGTCAATGAGCAGTTCTTC; V gene: TRBV4-2; J gene: TRBJ2-1; D gene: TRBD1; clone size: -
CDR3 protein: CASSPVQGGSYNEQFF; CDR3 DNA: TGTGCCAGCTCACCCGTGCAGGGGGGCTCCTACAATGAGCAGTTCTTC; V gene: TRBV18; J gene: TRBJ2-1; D gene: -; clone size: -
CDR3 protein: CASSPNFRGTDTQYF; CDR3 DNA: TGTGCCAGCAGCCCGAATTTCAGGGGCACAGATACGCAGTATTTT; V gene: TRBV7-6; J gene: TRBJ2-3; D gene: -; clone size: -
CDR3 protein: CASSAGQNEKLFF; CDR3 DNA: TGTGCCAGCAGCGCTGGACAGAATGAAAAACTGTTTTTT; V gene: TRBV7-7; J gene: TRBJ1-4; D gene: -; clone size: -
CDR3 protein: CASSSRRYSGDADTQYF; CDR3 DNA: TGTGCCAGCAGCTCCCGGCGTTATAGCGGGGATGCAGATACGCAGTATTTT; V gene: TRBV7-3; J gene: TRBJ2-3; D gene: TRBD2; clone size: few
CDR3 protein: CASSRIPTSGGYDEQFF; CDR3 DNA: TGCGCCAGCAGCCGCATTCCGACTAGCGGGGGTTACGATGAGCAGTTCTTC; V gene: TRBV4-1; J gene: TRBJ2-1; D gene: TRBD2; clone size: -
CDR3 protein: CASHPQGSGELFF; CDR3 DNA: TGTGCCAGCCATCCACAGGGTTCCGGGGAGCTGTTTTTT; V gene: TRBV2; J gene: TRBJ2-2; D gene: -; clone size: -
CDR3 protein: CASRTGRGLFSDYGYTF; CDR3 DNA: TGTGCCAGCAGGACGGGCAGGGGGTTGTTTTCGGACTATGGCTACACCTTC; V gene: TRBV2; J gene: TRBJ1-2; D gene: TRBD1; clone size: -
CDR3 protein: CASSSPSGTAYNEQFF; CDR3 DNA: TGTGCCAGCAGTTCCCCCTCCGGGACAGCTTACAATGAGCAGTTCTTC; V gene: TRBV28; J gene: TRBJ2-1; D gene: TRBD1; clone size: -
CDR3 protein: CASSLRLRNTIYF; CDR3 DNA: TGTGCCAGCAGTTTAAGACTGAGAAACACCATATATTTT; V gene: TRBV27; J gene: TRBJ1-3; D gene: -; clone size: -
CDR3 protein: CASSLPGQIDTGELFF; CDR3 DNA: TGTGCCAGCAGCTTGCCCGGACAGATCGACACCGGGGAGCTGTTTTTT; V gene: TRBV5-6; J gene: TRBJ2-2; D gene: -; clone size: few
CDR3 protein: CASSLTGAYGYTF; CDR3 DNA: TGTGCCAGCAGCTTGACTGGGGCCTATGGCTACACCTTC; V gene: TRBV13; J gene: TRBJ1-2; D gene: -; clone size: -
CDR3 protein: CASSLVGGEGLFF; CDR3 DNA: TGTGCCAGCAGCTTGGTTGGTGGGGAGGGACTGTTTTTT; V gene: TRBV5-4; J gene: TRBJ1-4; D gene: -; clone size: -
CDR3 protein: CASSELGTVEGYGYTF; CDR3 DNA: TGTGCCAGCAGTGAATTGGGAACAGTCGAGGGCTATGGCTACACCTTC; V gene: TRBV25-1; J gene: TRBJ1-2; D gene: -; clone size: -
CDR3 protein: CAWSVREYRPRTGKIAPLHF; CDR3 DNA: TGTGCCTGGAGTGTCCGGGAATACAGACCGAGGACAGGGAAAATAGCACCCCTCCACTTT; V gene: TRBV30; J gene: TRBJ1-6; D gene: TRBD1; clone size: once
CDR3 protein: CASSLNRVRANTEAFF; CDR3 DNA: TGTGCCAGCAGCTTAAACAGGGTGCGAGCGAACACTGAAGCTTTCTTT; V gene: TRBV7-2; J gene: TRBJ1-1; D gene: -; clone size: -
CDR3 protein: CASSQEARQSYGYTF; CDR3 DNA: TGCGCCAGCAGCCAAGAGGCCAGGCAATCCTATGGCTACACCTTC; V gene: TRBV4-3; J gene: TRBJ1-2; D gene: -; clone size: -
CDR3 protein: CASLTTATGGTEAFF; CDR3 DNA: TGTGCCAGCCTCACCACGGCGACAGGGGGAACTGAAGCTTTCTTT; V gene: TRBV19; J gene: TRBJ1-1; D gene: TRBD1; clone size: -
CDR3 protein: CASSPRESYYNEQFF; CDR3 DNA: TGTGCCAGCAGCCCCCGGGAGTCCTACTACAATGAGCAGTTCTTC; V gene: TRBV4-2; J gene: TRBJ2-1; D gene: -; clone size: -
CDR3 protein: CASRYPGTGEANSQYF; CDR3 DNA: TGTGCCAGCAGGTATCCCGGGACAGGGGAGGCAAACAGTCAGTACTTC; V gene: TRBV2; J gene: TRBJ2-4; D gene: TRBD1; clone size: -